These T cell receptor beta chains were read from a single sample in a study of blood T cell repertoires in COVID-19. Measured with immunoSEQ multiplex PCR; TCRdb has only the in-frame clones, and not every one. Altogether roughly 100,000 clones are present, over 75% being singletons, with the ten largest covering 13%. The source material was peripheral blood. These receptors were obtained from a human donor in a cohort sampled during active or convalescent COVID-19. The CDR3 runs from the conserved cysteine through the conserved F or W.

j_call v_call cdr3_aa
TRBJ2-7 TRBV4-3 CASSPEARGREQYF
TRBJ1-2 TRBV28 CASSLLRDGYTF
TRBJ1-1 TRBV5-5 CASSFLGAPDTEAFF
TRBJ2-7 TRBV5-1 CASSLDQTHYEQYF
TRBJ1-5 TRBV15 CATSRGDSIHGQPQHF
TRBJ1-3 TRBV4-1 CASSSPPSGQGNPSGNTIYF
TRBJ1-2 TRBV9 CASSASGTVYGYTF
TRBJ2-7 TRBV5-5 CASSLVQGSSYEQYF
TRBJ1-3 TRBV30 CAWSLTDGNTIYF
TRBJ2-3 TRBV9 CASSVYGTDTQYF
TRBJ2-5 TRBV7-2 CASSYRRLAGGQETQYF
TRBJ2-2 TRBV3-1/TRBV3-2 CASSRKRLDRATGELFF
TRBJ1-5 TRBV23-1 CASNRGGNQPQHF
TRBJ1-5 TRBV6-5 CASSSDGGSNQPQHF
TRBJ2-7 TRBV5-4 CASSEMMAGGYEQYF
TRBJ1-1 TRBV6-5 CASRTAGFANTEAFF
TRBJ2-3 TRBV11-3 CASSLGRLAGVTDTQYF
TRBJ2-7 TRBV6-5 CASSYKGQGYEQYF
TRBJ1-1 TRBV5-1 CASTLQGAGHGAEAFF
TRBJ2-7 TRBV5-8 CASSVTGTLTYEQYF
TRBJ1-2 TRBV2 CASSGGTGARGYTF
TRBJ2-7 TRBV10-3 CAISESSGGYEQYF
TRBJ1-4 TRBV5-1 CASSMREREKLFF
TRBJ1-1 TRBV30 CAWTLQGIGTEAFF
TRBJ1-6 TRBV5-1 CASSLGQGANSPLHF
TRBJ1-2 TRBV5-4 CAGKTGNGYTF
TRBJ1-3 TRBV30 CAWMDSTFSGNTIYF
TRBJ2-1 TRBV30 CAWGTGGYNEQFF
TRBJ2-1 TRBV7-3 CASSLLPRFGQGGDEQFF
TRBJ1-4 TRBV11-3 CASSLGGEDEKLFF
TRBJ2-2 TRBV3-1/TRBV3-2 CASSQADRPGELFF
TRBJ2-1 TRBV5-1 CASSLGAGAGNEQFF
TRBJ1-3 TRBV18 CASSLTEIRDRGTTSGNTIYF
TRBJ2-1 TRBV12-3/TRBV12-4 CASSFLDSGHFF
TRBJ1-4 TRBV4-2 CASSRRGTGGEKLFF
TRBJ2-2 TRBV18 CASSPSGTGDPGELFF
TRBJ1-1 TRBV27 CASSFRGAFF
TRBJ2-1 TRBV7-3 CASSFLAGNYNEQFF
TRBJ1-2 TRBV7-2 CASSLEGTVGRGYTF
TRBJ2-2 TRBV4-1 CASSQGSGWYGELFF
TRBJ2-5 TRBV5-4 CASSIASGGAGGETQYF
TRBJ1-2 TRBV18 CASSRSYGYTF
TRBJ2-3 TRBV6-6 CASSQRTGTGGTDTQYF
TRBJ1-1 TRBV2 CASSEWRGVDTEAFF
TRBJ2-3 TRBV2 CASKTTGTSGDTDTQYF
TRBJ1-2 TRBV7-9 CASSLGDNNYGYTF
TRBJ2-5 TRBV6-4 CASRTGDILGETQYF
TRBJ2-2 TRBV5-4 CASSLFQGASGELFF
TRBJ2-1 TRBV6-1 CASSEGTSARNEQFF